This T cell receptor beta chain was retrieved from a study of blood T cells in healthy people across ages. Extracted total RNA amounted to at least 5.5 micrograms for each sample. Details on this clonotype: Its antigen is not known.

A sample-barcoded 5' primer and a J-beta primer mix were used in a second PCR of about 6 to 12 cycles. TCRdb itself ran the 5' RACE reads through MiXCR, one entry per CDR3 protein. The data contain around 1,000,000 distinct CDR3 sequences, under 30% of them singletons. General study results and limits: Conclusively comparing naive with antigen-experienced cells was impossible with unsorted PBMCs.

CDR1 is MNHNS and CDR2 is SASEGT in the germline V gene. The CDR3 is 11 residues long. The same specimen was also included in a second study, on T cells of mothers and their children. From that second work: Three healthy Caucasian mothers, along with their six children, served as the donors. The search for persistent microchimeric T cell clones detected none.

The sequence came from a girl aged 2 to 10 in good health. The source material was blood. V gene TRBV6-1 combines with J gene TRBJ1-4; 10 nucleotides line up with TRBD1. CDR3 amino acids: CVTGGAEKLFF. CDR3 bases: TGTGTGACAGGGGGCGCAGAAAAACTGTTTTTT.